These 19 T cell receptor beta chains share one sample of origin, sequenced in a study of blood T cell repertoires in COVID-19. The table came from immunoSEQ multiplex PCR; TCRdb's copy has only in-frame clones and leaves some out. The sample carries about 390,000 clones, more than 75% recorded once. The source material was peripheral blood. These receptors came from a woman aged 60-75 years with COVID-19, enrolled during active disease.

J is TRBJ2-7 and V is TRBV15; no definite D call. Per germline, CDR1 LNHNV and CDR2 YYDKDF (reference sequence). CDR3 size: 13 residues. V lost 1 base and J lost 2, with 6 bases in between. CDR3 in amino acids: CATSRGPTYEQYF. In nucleotides, the CDR3 is TGTGCCACCAGCAGAGGTCCTACCTACGAGCAGTACTTC. The variable domain in full, completed from reference TRBV15 and TRBJ2-7, reads DAMVIQNPRYQVTQFGKPVTLSCSQTLNHNVMYWYQQKSSQAPKLLFHYYDKDFNNEADTPDNFQSRRPNTSFCFLDIRSPGLGDTAMYLCATSRGPTYEQYFGPGTRLTVT.

V and J are TRBV5-1 and TRBJ1-1; TRBD1 matches 7 bases. Germline trimming cut 4 bases from V and 7 bases from J; bases unmatched to any gene: 13. CDR3 length equals 15 residues. Germline CDR1 and CDR2: SGHRS and YFSETQ. CDR3 protein: CASSVTTGEEGEAFF. CDR3 in DNA: TGCGCCAGCAGCGTAACTACAGGGGAGGAAGGTGAAGCTTTCTTT.

In this sample, this clone turned up once. The chain joins TRBV5-1 to TRBJ1-4; tentative D call: TRBD1 (6 bases). The V gene lost 4 bases and the J gene lost 8 bases, with 21 bases spanning the gap. Per the germline V gene, CDR1 is SGHRS and CDR2 is YFSETQ. This CDR3 spans 16 amino acids. Written as DNA, the CDR3 is TGCGCCAGCAGCGGCTCGGACAGCCCAGCCCCCGAAAAACTGTTTTTT. Translated: CASSGSDSPAPEKLFF.

V is TRBV27 and J is TRBJ2-1; unclear D gene. The CDR3 runs to 15 residues. The germline V gene has CDR1 MNHEY and CDR2 SMNVEV (reference sequence). V gave up 6 bases and J gave up 0 bases, with 12 bases separating them. The CDR3 DNA follows: TGTGCCAGCAGCCGAGACACTTTCTCCTACAATGAGCAGTTCTTC. Translation gives CASSRDTFSYNEQFF.

The chain carries TRBV14 and TRBJ1-2, with D hard to call. The CDR3 is 14 amino acids. Germline-derived CDR1 and CDR2 are SGHDN and FVKESK. Trimming left V 1 base short and J 4 bases short, with 10 bases between. The CDR3 coding sequence is TGTGCCAGCAGCCAAGCTTCGACACGCTATGGCTACACCTTC. Protein sequence: CASSQASTRYGYTF.

The genes are TRBV12-3 or TRBV12-4 and TRBJ2-7, with D maybe TRBD1 (5 bases). The CDR3 has 13 amino acids. The V gene lost 5 bases and the J gene lost 7 bases, with 15 bases spanning the gap. CDR3 DNA: TGTGCCAGCAGTCTAGACCAGGGTGAAGAGCAGTACTTC. As protein: CASSLDQGEEQYF.

CDR3 residues: CASSPGSPEAFF. The CDR3 nucleotides read TGTGCCAGCAGCCCGGGGTCTCCTGAAGCTTTCTTT. V gene TRBV9 combines with J gene TRBJ1-1, with unresolved D. Germline values: CDR1 SGDLS, CDR2 YYNGEE. The CDR3 has 12 residues. V was cut by 4 bases and J by 6 bases, with 10 bases left in between.

About this clone itself: The same CDR3 also results from other DNA sequences found in this sample. The V call is TRBV5-1, the J call TRBJ1-5; TRBD1 agrees at 7 bases. The CDR3 spans 14 residues. J was trimmed by 4 bases and V by 3 bases; bases with no gene match: 4. CDR1 is SGHRS, CDR2 YFSETQ, per germline. The CDR3 here is CASSSGQPNQPQHF. The CDR3 region has the DNA TGCGCCAGCAGCTCGGGACAGCCTAATCAGCCCCAGCATTTT.

The rearrangement uses TRBV13 and TRBJ1-1; the D is unclear. The germline V and J ends were trimmed by 0 bases and 1 base, with 9 bases remaining between them. The CDR3 is 15 amino acids. Germline V gene data show CDR1 as PRHDT and CDR2 as FYEKMQ (reference sequence). The CDR3 region is CASSLGSWANTEAFF. The CDR3, as DNA: TGTGCCAGCAGCTTAGGCAGTTGGGCGAACACTGAAGCTTTCTTT.

This rearrangement joins TRBV12-5 to TRBJ2-1; 11 positions agree with TRBD1. V gave up 6 bases and J gave up 2 bases; unmatched junction bases: 3. CDR1 LGHNT and CDR2 FRNRAP come from the germline V gene. There are 15 residues in the CDR3. The chain's CDR3 is CASGPGQGAYNEQFF. The CDR3 nucleotides are TGTGCTAGTGGCCCGGGACAGGGGGCCTACAATGAGCAGTTCTTC.

The chain uses TRBV7-2 and TRBJ2-1; 11 bases match TRBD2. Trimming removed 3 bases from V and 10 bases from J; junction bases left unmatched: 5. From germline, CDR1 is SGHTA and CDR2 FQGNSA. This CDR3 contains 14 residues. For the CDR3, the DNA is TGTGCCAGCAGCTTGCTAGCGGGGGGACGGGAGCAGTTCTTC. Amino acid sequence: CASSLLAGGREQFF.

The chain has TRBV10-1 and TRBJ1-2, with a tentative D call TRBD1 (6 bases). The germline CDR1 and CDR2 sequences are WNHNN and SYGVQD (reference sequence). CDR3 length equals 13 residues. V was clipped by 5 bases and J by 10 bases, with 17 bases between them. This CDR3 is CASSKGPGGAYTF. In nucleotides, the CDR3 is TGCGCCAGCAGTAAGGGTCCCGGGGGGGCCTACACCTTC.

The V and J genes are TRBV29-1 and TRBJ1-1; TRBD1 agrees at 7 bases. The CDR3 runs to 17 residues. In germline, CDR1 is SQVTM, CDR2 ANQGSEA. V shed 4 bases and J 0 bases; nucleotides not matched to a gene: 14. CDR3 sequence (DNA): TGCAGCGTTGGGGGGCTCCCGACAGGGTCTGTGAACACTGAAGCTTTCTTT. It is translated as CSVGGLPTGSVNTEAFF.

V usage is TRBV6-5 and J usage is TRBJ1-1; maybe TRBD1 (5 bases). The CDR3 consists of 15 residues. V was shortened by 2 bases and J by 2 bases, with 12 bases between the two germline ends. The germline gives CDR1 MNHEY, CDR2 SVGAGI. CDR3: CASSYGQSRNTEAFF. The CDR3 DNA is TGTGCCAGCAGTTACGGACAATCCCGAAACACTGAAGCTTTCTTT.

As DNA, the CDR3 is TGTGCCAGCAGCTTAGGGAGAGGGCAGAGGGGGATAAATGAGCAGTTCTTC. It encodes CASSLGRGQRGINEQFF. The V call is TRBV7-6, the J call TRBJ2-1, with D tentatively TRBD1 (6 bases). Trimming stripped 1 base from V and 7 bases from J, with 20 bases between. The CDR3 spans 17 residues. Germline V gives CDR1 SGHVS, CDR2 FNYEAQ.

The rearrangement uses TRBV19 and TRBJ1-5, with D perhaps TRBD1 (6 bases). Deletions cut 10 bases from V and 2 bases from J, with 21 bases between. Germline V lookup: CDR1 LNHDA, CDR2 SQIVND (reference sequence). The CDR3 is made up of 16 amino acids. The CDR3 here is CATRQEPLSGNQPQHF. For the CDR3, the DNA is TGTGCCACCCGACAGGAGCCGTTATCGGGCAATCAGCCCCAGCATTTT. Full variable domain (rest looked up from reference TRBV19 and TRBJ1-5): DGGITQSPKYLFRKEGQNVTLSCEQNLNHDAMYWYRQDPGQGLRLIYYSQIVNDFQKGDIAEGYSVSREKKESFPLTVTSAQKNPTAFYLCATRQEPLSGNQPQHFGDGTRLSIL.

This clone was observed a few times. J is TRBJ1-1 and V is TRBV27, with 12 bases aligning to TRBD1. Losses at the gene ends were 0 bases for V and 7 bases for J; bases not matched to a gene: 3. The CDR3 runs 15 residues. Germline V lookup: CDR1 MNHEY, CDR2 SMNVEV (reference sequence). The CDR3: CASSLSGDRGHEAFF. The CDR3 nucleotides are TGTGCCAGCAGTTTATCAGGGGACAGGGGGCATGAAGCTTTCTTT.

Turning to this clone: Other nucleotide sequences from this sample produce the same CDR3. The J gene is TRBJ1-2, the V gene TRBV27; a possible D gene is TRBD1 (5 bases). The CDR3 loop spans 13 amino acids. Germline V gives CDR1 MNHEY, CDR2 SMNVEV (reference sequence). Trimming left V 3 bases short and J 4 bases short, with 9 bases between. The CDR3 bases are TGTGCCAGCAGTTTCCGGGGGGGCTATGGCTACACCTTC. Translated, it gives CASSFRGGYGYTF.

This clone was seen a single time. The V call is TRBV5-6, the J call TRBJ1-3, with D tentatively TRBD1 (5 bases). Trimming cost V 4 bases and J 0 bases, with 14 bases left between them. Germline V CDR1 and CDR2: SGHDT, YYEEEE. The CDR3 is 16 residues long. CDR3 sequence: CASSARRDYSGNTIYF. CDR3 bases: TGTGCCAGCAGCGCGCGCAGGGACTACTCTGGAAACACCATATATTTT.